This section outlines one T cell receptor beta chain sequence together with its context. The antigen it binds to is not known. No per-base quality is available; no much larger clone lies one base away. The raw public data were reprocessed by TCRdb itself: fastp quality trimming at Q25, MiXCR clonotype calling, in-frame beta chains only. For every CDR3 protein sequence, its rows merge into one entry that carries the most common genes and DNA. The sample includes roughly 940 distinct CDR3 sequences, with 60% to 80% observed a single time. The top ten hold about 11% of the sample. This entry belongs to a study of regulatory T cells in long-lasting Graves disease (dated by TCRdb to about 2021). Looking at the study overall: This study used TCR sequencing and RNA sequencing of peripheral blood to compare persistent Graves' disease patients against newly diagnosed Graves' disease patients. A total of roughly 35 samples underwent TCR sequencing: about 13 from persistent and around 20 from newly diagnosed Graves' disease patients. The study took place in China and was registered as a clinical trial.

CDR1 and CDR2 (SGHTA, FQGTGA) derive from the germline V gene. From cysteine to phenylalanine, the CDR3 is 19 amino acids long. The CDR3 DNA has 57 bases and is translated from base 1. V is cut back by 5 bases and J by 1 base, with 9 bases in the junction unmatched. For both TCR sequencing and RNA sequencing, RNA was extracted from PBMCs using TRIzol. Graves' disease was diagnosed according to American Thyroid Association guidelines. Patients for the study were recruited at an endocrinology department in Xi'an, China. Each patient gave 9 to 10 milliliters of peripheral blood, collected in an EDTA anticoagulant tube. PBMCs were isolated by Ficoll Paque Plus density gradient separation without further T cell sorting. An Agilent 2100 Bioanalyzer and agarose gel were used to check RNA quality, and a NanoDrop 2000 was used to measure RNA concentration. Overall results and qualifications from the work: Compared with newly diagnosed patients, patients with persistent Graves' disease had lower TCR Shannon entropy and fewer highly expanded clones, which suggests clonal expansion. Only peripheral blood was studied, because thyroid tissue, the primary lesion, was inaccessible. Persistent disease showed preferential use of TRBV28, TRBJ1-2 and TRBJ2-5, whereas newly diagnosed disease favored TRBV20-1 and TRBJ2-1. More public clonotypes were shared among persistent patients (under 3,000) than among newly diagnosed patients (under 1,000). The authors noted that the small sample size was a limitation that may lower accuracy.

The material sequenced was peripheral blood mononuclear cells (PBMCs), taken with antithyroid drug treatment, in newly diagnosed or persistent Graves disease (not recorded which). This sequence uses TRBV7-3 and TRBJ2-3, and 16 bases in between align with TRBD2. The clonotype originates from a woman in her twenties or thirties with Graves disease. Donor details come from another sample of the same person, matched by shared clones. The CDR3 protein is CASSPTGLAGGWGTDTQYF. The sequence in DNA is TGTGCCAGCAGCCCTACGGGACTAGCGGGAGGGTGGGGCACAGATACGCAGTATTTT.